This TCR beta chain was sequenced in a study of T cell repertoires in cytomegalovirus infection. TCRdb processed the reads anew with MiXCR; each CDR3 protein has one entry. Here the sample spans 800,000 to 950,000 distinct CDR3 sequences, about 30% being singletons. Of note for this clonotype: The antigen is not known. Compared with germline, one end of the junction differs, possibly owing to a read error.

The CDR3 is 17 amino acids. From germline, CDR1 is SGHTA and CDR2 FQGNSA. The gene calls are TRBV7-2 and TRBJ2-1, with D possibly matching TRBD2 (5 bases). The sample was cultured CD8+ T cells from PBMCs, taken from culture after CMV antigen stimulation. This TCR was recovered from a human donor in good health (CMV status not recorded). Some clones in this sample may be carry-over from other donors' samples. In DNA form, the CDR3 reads TGTGTCAGCAGCCCCAGACTTTACGAGGGCTCTTACAATGAGCAGTTCTTC. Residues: CVSSPRLYEGSYNEQFF.